The TCR beta chain described here comes from a study of identical twins. The study's findings and limits: Excess twin sharing in beta out-of-frame sequences was weaker.

The CDR3 consists of 11 residues. V was clipped by 6 bases and J by 5 bases, with 7 bases between them. The germline V gene encodes CDR1 MDHEN and CDR2 SYDVKM. This clonotype was counted many times. The antigen is undetermined. Each CDR3 protein is one row after TCRdb ran MiXCR on the 5' RACE reads. The table lists roughly 1.6 million distinct CDR3 sequences, 25% to 35% of them singletons. This receptor was identified in a newborn girl in good health. This chain uses TRBV28 with TRBJ2-5; D uncertain. Sequencing was done on a sample of cord blood. CDR3: CASSQTETQYF. The CDR3 coding sequence is TGTGCCAGCAGCCAGACCGAGACCCAGTACTTC.